Given below is one T cell receptor (beta chain) in context. The junction departs from germline at one end; a sequencing error may be responsible. Clones were sequenced by immunoSEQ multiplex PCR, and TCRdb holds only the in-frame ones, with some missing. The sample lists around 30,000 clones; 89% were seen once. The data are from a study of lymphopenia after photon versus proton radiotherapy. CDR1 and CDR2 (germline): SGHNT, YYREEE (reference sequence). CDR3 length equals 16 residues. The sample in question was peripheral blood, obtained from a patient treated with proton-based radiotherapy. This TCR was recovered from a woman in her 70s with pancreatic cancer. Some clones in this sample may be carry-over from other donors' samples. The chain combines TRBV5-4 with TRBJ1-2; 7 nucleotides match TRBD1. The CDR3 protein is CASSFVGQATNYGYAF. CDR3 in DNA: TGTGCCAGCAGCTTCGTCGGACAGGCCACTAACTATGGCTACGCCTTC. Drawing the rest from reference TRBV5-4 and TRBJ1-2, the complete variable domain is ETGVTQSPTHLIKTRGQQVTLRCSSQSGHNTVSWYQQALGQGPQFIFQYYREEENGRGNFPPRFSGLQFPNYSSELNVNALELDDSALYLCASSFVGQATNYGYAFGSGTRLTVV.